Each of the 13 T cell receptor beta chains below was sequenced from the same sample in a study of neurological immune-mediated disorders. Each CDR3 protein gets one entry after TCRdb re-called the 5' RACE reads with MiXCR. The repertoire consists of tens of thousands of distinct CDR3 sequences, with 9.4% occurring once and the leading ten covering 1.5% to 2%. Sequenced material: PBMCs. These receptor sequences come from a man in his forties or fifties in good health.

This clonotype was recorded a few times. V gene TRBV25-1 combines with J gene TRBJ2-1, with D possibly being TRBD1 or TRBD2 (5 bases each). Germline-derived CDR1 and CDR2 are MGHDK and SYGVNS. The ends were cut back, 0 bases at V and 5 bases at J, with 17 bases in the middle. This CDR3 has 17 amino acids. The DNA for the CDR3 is TGTGCCAGCAGTGAATACAGATATGGGACGGGCGACAATGAGCAGTTCTTC. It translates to CASSEYRYGTGDNEQFF. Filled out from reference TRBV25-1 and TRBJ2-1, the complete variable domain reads EADIYQTPRYLVIGTGKKITLECSQTMGHDKMYWYQQDPGMELHLIHYSYGVNSTEKGDLSSESTVSRIRTEHFPLTLESARPSHTSQYLCASSEYRYGTGDNEQFFGPGTRLTVL.

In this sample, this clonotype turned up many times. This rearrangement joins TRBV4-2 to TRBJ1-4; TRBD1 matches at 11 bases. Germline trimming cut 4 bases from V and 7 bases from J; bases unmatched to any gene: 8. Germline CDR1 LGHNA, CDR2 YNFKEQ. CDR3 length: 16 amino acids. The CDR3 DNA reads TGTGCCAGCAGCCCGAGCTGGACAGGGGGCCTTGAAAAACTGTTTTTT. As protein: CASSPSWTGGLEKLFF.

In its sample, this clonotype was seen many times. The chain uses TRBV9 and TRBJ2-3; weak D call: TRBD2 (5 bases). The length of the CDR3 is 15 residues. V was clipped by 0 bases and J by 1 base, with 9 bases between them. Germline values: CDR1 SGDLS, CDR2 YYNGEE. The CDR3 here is CASSVGGIGTDTQYF. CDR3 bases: TGTGCCAGCAGCGTAGGAGGGATCGGCACAGATACGCAGTATTTT.

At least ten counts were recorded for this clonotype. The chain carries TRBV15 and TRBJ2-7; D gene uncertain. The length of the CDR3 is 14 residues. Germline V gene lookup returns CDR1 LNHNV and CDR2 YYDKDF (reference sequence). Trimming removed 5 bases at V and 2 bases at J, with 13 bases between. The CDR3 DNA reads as TGTGCCACCAGCCCGGCTTTGATCCCCTACGAGCAGTACTTC. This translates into CATSPALIPYEQYF. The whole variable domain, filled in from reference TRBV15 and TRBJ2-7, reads DAMVIQNPRYQVTQFGKPVTLSCSQTLNHNVMYWYQQKSSQAPKLLFHYYDKDFNNEADTPDNFQSRRPNTSFCFLDIRSPGLGDTAMYLCATSPALIPYEQYFGPGTRLTVT.

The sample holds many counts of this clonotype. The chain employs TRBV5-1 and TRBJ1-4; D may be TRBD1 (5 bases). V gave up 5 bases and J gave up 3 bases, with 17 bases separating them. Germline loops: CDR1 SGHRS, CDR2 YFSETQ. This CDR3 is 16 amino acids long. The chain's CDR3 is CASSTGQAFANEKLFF. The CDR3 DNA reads TGCGCCAGCAGTACGGGGCAGGCATTCGCTAATGAAAAACTGTTTTTT. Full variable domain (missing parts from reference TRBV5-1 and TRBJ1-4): KAGVTQTPRYLIKTRGQQVTLSCSPISGHRSVSWYQQTPGQGLQFLFEYFSETQRNKGNFPGRFSGRQFSNSRSEMNVSTLELGDSALYLCASSTGQAFANEKLFFGSGTQLSVL.

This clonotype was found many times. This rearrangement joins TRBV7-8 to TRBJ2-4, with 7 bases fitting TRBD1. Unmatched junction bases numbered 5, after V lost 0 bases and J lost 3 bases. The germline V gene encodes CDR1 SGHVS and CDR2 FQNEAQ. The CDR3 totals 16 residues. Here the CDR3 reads CASSLAQAGGKNIQYF. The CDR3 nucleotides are TGTGCCAGCAGCTTAGCGCAGGCAGGGGGCAAAAACATTCAGTACTTC.

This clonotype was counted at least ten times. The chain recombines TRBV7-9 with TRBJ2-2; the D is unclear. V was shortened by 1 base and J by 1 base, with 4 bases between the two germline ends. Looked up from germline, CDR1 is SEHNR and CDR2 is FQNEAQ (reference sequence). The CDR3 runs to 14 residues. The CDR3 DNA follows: TGTGCCAGCAGCTTAGGGGAGAACACCGGGGAGCTGTTTTTT. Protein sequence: CASSLGENTGELFF.

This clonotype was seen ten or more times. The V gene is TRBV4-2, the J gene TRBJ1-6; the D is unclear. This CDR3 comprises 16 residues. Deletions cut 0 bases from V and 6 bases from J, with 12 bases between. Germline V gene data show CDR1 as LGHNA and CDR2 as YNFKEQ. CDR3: CASSQDYSRLNSPLHF. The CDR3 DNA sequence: TGTGCCAGCAGCCAAGATTACTCACGGCTTAATTCACCCCTCCACTTT.

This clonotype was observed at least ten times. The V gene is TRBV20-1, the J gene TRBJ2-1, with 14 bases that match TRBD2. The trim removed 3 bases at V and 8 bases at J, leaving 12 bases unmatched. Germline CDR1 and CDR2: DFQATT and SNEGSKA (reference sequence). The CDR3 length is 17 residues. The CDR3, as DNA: TGCAGTGCTAGGGACCGTGAGACTAGCGGGAGGGTAGATGAGCAGTTCTTC. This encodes CSARDRETSGRVDEQFF.

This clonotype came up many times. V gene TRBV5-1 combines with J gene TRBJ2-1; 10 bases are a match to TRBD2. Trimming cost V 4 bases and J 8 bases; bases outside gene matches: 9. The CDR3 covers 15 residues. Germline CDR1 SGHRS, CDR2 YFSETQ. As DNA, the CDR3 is TGCGCCAGCAGCGCGGGACTAGCGAGATTCGATGAGCAGTTCTTC. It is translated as CASSAGLARFDEQFF.

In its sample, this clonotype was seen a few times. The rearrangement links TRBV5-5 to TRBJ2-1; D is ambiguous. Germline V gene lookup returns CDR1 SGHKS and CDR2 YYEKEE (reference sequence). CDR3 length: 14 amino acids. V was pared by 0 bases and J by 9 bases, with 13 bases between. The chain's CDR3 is CASSLAPGAGEQFF. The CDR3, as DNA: TGTGCCAGCAGCTTGGCGCCAGGCGCTGGTGAGCAGTTCTTC.

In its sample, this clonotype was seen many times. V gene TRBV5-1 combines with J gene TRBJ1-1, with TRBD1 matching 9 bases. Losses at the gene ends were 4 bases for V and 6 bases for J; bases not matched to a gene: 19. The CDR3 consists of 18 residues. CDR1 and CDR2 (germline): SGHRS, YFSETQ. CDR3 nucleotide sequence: TGCGCCAGCAGCCGGGGACAGGGAACCCCCCAAGGGTCCCCTGAAGCTTTCTTT. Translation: CASSRGQGTPQGSPEAFF. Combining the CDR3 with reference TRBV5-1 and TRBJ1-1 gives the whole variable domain KAGVTQTPRYLIKTRGQQVTLSCSPISGHRSVSWYQQTPGQGLQFLFEYFSETQRNKGNFPGRFSGRQFSNSRSEMNVSTLELGDSALYLCASSRGQGTPQGSPEAFFGQGTRLTVV.

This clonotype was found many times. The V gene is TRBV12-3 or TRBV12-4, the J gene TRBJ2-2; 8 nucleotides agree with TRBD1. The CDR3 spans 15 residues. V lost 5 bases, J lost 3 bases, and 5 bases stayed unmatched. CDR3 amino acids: CASSRRGRDTGELFF. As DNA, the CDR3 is TGTGCCAGCAGTCGCAGGGGGCGCGACACCGGGGAGCTGTTTTTT.